Each of the 22 T cell receptor beta chains below was sequenced from the same sample in a study of cytomegalovirus exposure and HLA in healthy donors. PCR employed 60 Vbeta and 13 Jbeta primers. Sequencing was performed with immunoSEQ multiplex PCR; in TCRdb, only in-frame clones are kept and a portion is missing. In the table there are about 160,000 clones, more than 60% of which are singletons. The sample taken for sequencing was PBMCs. The receptors come from a woman aged 35 to 49 in good health and CMV-seropositive.

The CDR3 DNA sequence: TGTGCCAGTAGCATCACGCGGGACAGGGGGAATACGCAGTATTTT. Protein sequence: CASSITRDRGNTQYF. The chain couples TRBV19 to TRBJ2-3; 11 nucleotides agree with TRBD1. Germline V CDR1 and CDR2: LNHDA, SQIVND (reference sequence). This CDR3 contains 15 residues. J was trimmed by 7 bases and V by 6 bases; bases with no gene match: 9.

V and J are TRBV7-8 and TRBJ1-2; TRBD1 matches 9 bases. The CDR3 runs 15 residues. Germline assignment: CDR1 SGHVS and CDR2 FQNEAQ. Trimming removed 5 bases from V and 4 bases from J; junction bases left unmatched: 8. The CDR3 DNA is TGTGCCAGCAGCCCGGACAGGGGACCGGTCTATGGCTACACCTTC. Translated, it gives CASSPDRGPVYGYTF.

As to this clone: Mismatch with germline at one junction end may stem from a read error. The rearrangement uses TRBV28 and TRBJ2-6; D is perhaps TRBD1 (5 bases). The CDR3 spans 17 residues. Germline CDR1 reads MDHEN; CDR2 reads SYDVKM. CDR3 in DNA: TGTGCCAGCAGTTTATTACATTATAGCTCTGGGGCCAACGGCCTGACTTTC. Translated, it gives CASSLLHYSSGANGLTF.

The CDR3 DNA is TGTGCCAGCAGCCGCCCCGGGACAGGGAAGGGCGAGCAGTACTTC. Protein sequence: CASSRPGTGKGEQYF. The chain recombines TRBV11-2 with TRBJ2-7; TRBD1 matches at 9 bases. Germline CDR1 and CDR2: SGHAT and FQNNGV. The ends lost 5 bases at V and 6 bases at J; junction bases unmatched: 11. The CDR3 is 15 amino acids. Drawing the rest from reference TRBV11-2 and TRBJ2-7, the complete variable domain is EAGVAQSPRYKIIEKRQSVAFWCNPISGHATLYWYQQILGQGPKLLIQFQNNGVVDDSQLPKDRFSAERLKGVDSTLKIQPAKLEDSAVYLCASSRPGTGKGEQYFGPGTRLTVT.

The chain is built from TRBV2 and TRBJ2-7; 7 bases are shared with TRBD1. The germline gives CDR1 SNHLY, CDR2 FYNNEI. This CDR3 is 14 amino acids long. J lost 3 bases, V lost 6 bases, and 8 bases had no gene match. CDR3 DNA sequence: TGTGCCAGCAGGTTGACAGGGACCGTCTACGAGCAGTACTTC. Its protein product is CASRLTGTVYEQYF.

This clone was observed a single time. The chain joins TRBV18 to TRBJ1-5; D not resolved. The CDR3 runs to 13 residues. V lost 2 bases to trimming and J lost 7 bases, with 9 bases between them. Germline V gene sequence: CDR1 KGHSH, CDR2 LQKENI. The CDR3 is CASSPDSDQPQHF. DNA for the CDR3: TGTGCCAGCTCACCAGACTCTGACCAGCCCCAGCATTTT.

This clone was counted only a few times. The chain joins TRBV5-1 to TRBJ1-3; D ambiguous. V lost 0 bases and J lost 0, with 7 bases in between. The CDR3 consists of 15 residues. From germline, CDR1 is SGHRS and CDR2 YFSETQ. The CDR3, as DNA: TGCGCCAGCAGCTTGGCTCCTCTCTCTGGAAACACCATATATTTT. Amino acids: CASSLAPLSGNTIYF.

The chain is built from TRBV6-1 and TRBJ2-3, with 12 bases matching TRBD2. With 6 bases clipped from V and 2 bases from J, the junction kept 3 bases outside the gene matches. The germline CDR1 and CDR2 sequences are MNHNS and SASEGT. CDR3 length: 15 residues. The chain's CDR3 is CASSTSGGPTDTQYF. In DNA form, the CDR3 reads TGTGCCAGCAGCACTAGCGGGGGGCCCACAGATACGCAGTATTTT.

The chain carries TRBV2 and TRBJ1-1; the D is unclear. The germline V gene has CDR1 SNHLY and CDR2 FYNNEI. V was pared by 5 bases and J by 11 bases, with 15 bases between. This CDR3 is 12 amino acids long. CDR3 in DNA: TGTGCCAGCAGTACGAGGGCTTTGAAGGCTTTCTTT. Its protein product is CASSTRALKAFF.

The rearrangement joins TRBV6-6 to TRBJ2-1, with 8 bases aligning to TRBD2. The CDR3 extends over 16 amino acids. The germline V gene encodes CDR1 MNHNY and CDR2 SVGAGI (reference sequence). Germline trimming cut 6 bases from V and 0 bases from J; bases unmatched to any gene: 7. The CDR3 loop reads CASRRRGASSYNEQFF. For the CDR3, the DNA is TGTGCCAGCAGGCGGCGGGGGGCCAGCTCCTACAATGAGCAGTTCTTC.

This clone was observed a handful of times. This sequence joins TRBV19 and TRBJ1-1; no clear D gene. V was cut by 5 bases and J by 6 bases, with 13 bases left in between. The germline V gene has CDR1 LNHDA and CDR2 SQIVND (reference sequence). The length of the CDR3 is 13 residues. The CDR3 DNA is TGTGCCAGTAGTTGGTCAGGAGGCCCTGAAGCTTTCTTT. Encoded protein: CASSWSGGPEAFF. Based on the CDR3 plus reference TRBV19 and TRBJ1-1, the full variable domain is DGGITQSPKYLFRKEGQNVTLSCEQNLNHDAMYWYRQDPGQGLRLIYYSQIVNDFQKGDIAEGYSVSREKKESFPLTVTSAQKNPTAFYLCASSWSGGPEAFFGQGTRLTVV.

The rearrangement links TRBV7-6 to TRBJ2-5; tentative D call: TRBD2 (5 bases). The V gene's germline CDR1 is SGHVS and CDR2 FNYEAQ. This CDR3 spans 15 amino acids. V gave up 5 bases and J gave up 5 bases, with 18 bases separating them. The CDR3 DNA reads TGTGCCAGCAGCGCAATAGGAGCGGTAATGGAGACCCAGTACTTC. This translates into CASSAIGAVMETQYF.

The chain couples TRBV6-5 to TRBJ2-5, with 7 bases matching TRBD2. Germline CDR1 and CDR2: MNHEY and SVGAGI. The V segment lost 3 bases and the J segment 9 bases; nucleotides outside the gene matches: 1. This CDR3 comprises 11 residues. In nucleotides, the CDR3 is TGTGCCAGCAGTTATGCGGGGGCCCAGTACTTC. Its translation is CASSYAGAQYF.

The gene calls are TRBV18 and TRBJ1-4; D is undetermined. Germline values: CDR1 KGHSH, CDR2 LQKENI. This CDR3 has 13 residues. Trimming removed 6 bases at V and 0 bases at J, with 5 bases between. In nucleotides, the CDR3 is TGTGCCAGCTCTCGAGCAACTAATGAAAAACTGTTTTTT. Residues: CASSRATNEKLFF.

The gene calls are TRBV7-9 and TRBJ2-1; TRBD2 matches 9 bases. CDR1 SEHNR and CDR2 FQNEAQ come from the germline V gene (reference sequence). V lost 8 bases, J lost 9 bases, and 14 bases stayed unmatched. The length of the CDR3 is 15 residues. The CDR3 region is CASVEAGGIRIEQFF. CDR3 coding DNA: TGTGCCAGCGTCGAGGCGGGGGGGATCCGTATTGAGCAGTTCTTC.

In DNA, the CDR3 is TGTGCCAGCAGTGTTGGCCGGGGGACTGAAGCTTTCTTT. Encoded protein: CASSVGRGTEAFF. This rearrangement joins TRBV6-1 to TRBJ1-1, with D possibly TRBD1 on 5 matching bases. CDR1 MNHNS and CDR2 SASEGT come from the germline V gene. V was trimmed by 4 bases and J by 5 bases, leaving 11 bases between them. This CDR3 spans 13 amino acids.

The chain recombines TRBV5-1 with TRBJ2-2, with TRBD1 matching over 9 bases. The CDR3 runs to 17 residues. The ends lost 4 bases at V and 1 base at J; junction bases unmatched: 8. Germline loops: CDR1 SGHRS, CDR2 YFSETQ. The CDR3 DNA reads TGCGCCAGCAGCGTGGCCGGGACAGGGTGGAACACCGGGGAGCTGTTTTTT. This encodes CASSVAGTGWNTGELFF.

V gene TRBV6-4 combines with J gene TRBJ2-1; TRBD2 matches 8 bases. After removal of 4 bases from V and 6 bases from J, the junction contained 8 bases not matched to a gene. The germline CDR1 and CDR2 sequences are MRHNA and SNTAGT. CDR3 size: 15 residues. DNA for the CDR3: TGTGCCAGCAGTGTTAACGGGGGGGCCTCCAATGAGCAGTTCTTC. This codes for CASSVNGGASNEQFF.

The gene calls are TRBV5-6 and TRBJ2-2; D may be TRBD1 (6 bases). Per germline, CDR1 SGHDT and CDR2 YYEEEE. Trimming pared 5 bases from V and 2 bases from J, leaving 16 bases between. This CDR3 has 16 amino acids. The CDR3 DNA is TGTGCCAGCAGAAAGGACAGTATCTTTAACACCGGGGAGCTGTTTTTT. Its protein product is CASRKDSIFNTGELFF.

This clone was counted once. V and J are TRBV14 and TRBJ2-2; no firm D call. Germline lookup yields CDR1 SGHDN and CDR2 FVKESK. This CDR3 has 14 residues. V shed 0 bases and J shed 6 bases, with 8 bases lying between them. The CDR3 reads CASSQDRGSGELFF. The CDR3 bases are TGTGCCAGCAGCCAAGATCGAGGCTCCGGGGAGCTGTTTTTT.

The V gene is TRBV7-3, the J gene TRBJ2-5; no clear D gene. CDR3 size: 13 residues. Deletions cut 5 bases from V and 1 base from J, with 8 bases between. CDR1 and CDR2 (germline): SGHTA, FQGTGA. DNA of the CDR3: TGTGCCAGCAGCAGTGGGCTCCAAGAGACCCAGTACTTC. It specifies CASSSGLQETQYF.

The chain couples TRBV28 to TRBJ1-2, with 7 bases that match TRBD1. This CDR3 has 11 residues. Germline V gives CDR1 MDHEN, CDR2 SYDVKM. Trimming at V came to 5 bases and at J to 8 bases, leaving 2 bases not matched to a gene. CDR3 region: CASSNRGGYTF. CDR3 bases: TGTGCCAGCAGTAACAGGGGAGGCTACACCTTC.